This TCR beta chain was documented in a study of CXCR3-negative and CXCR3-positive naive CD8 T cells. Overall study results and limits: Comparably high diversity was seen in both naive subsets, and much lower diversity in memory CD8+ cells.

As concerns this clonotype: The antigen is undetermined.

CDR1 SQVTM and CDR2 ANQGSEA come from the germline V gene. The CDR3 sequence is 11 residues long. 5' RACE that incorporated UMI labels was used to prepare the TRB cDNA libraries. TCRdb reanalyzed the 5' RACE reads and collapses them to one entry per CDR3 protein, without DNA. The sample yields around 92,000 distinct CDR3 sequences, of which the top ten take up 1.7%. The sample was naive CXCR3- CD8+ T cells from blood. The subset was: CD45RO-CCR7+CD27+CD95- naive CD8+ T cells lacking CXCR3 (TNR3-). The TCR originated in a human donor in good health. Some clones in this sample may be carry-over from other donors' samples. J is TRBJ2-1 and V is TRBV29-1. This CDR3 reads CSVVDYNEQFF.